The text below deals with one TCR beta chain. Its cognate antigen has yet to be identified. The sample is drawn from a study of cytomegalovirus exposure and HLA in healthy donors (dated by TCRdb to 2016 to 2017). General notes on the study: According to an earlier analysis of 550 to 750 of the donors, some 170 million T cells yielded over 90 million unique TCR beta sequences and about 280 Gb of sequence data. The study aimed to test whether cataloging public T cell receptors could reveal signatures of past pathogen exposure. Rather than drawing on any new phenotypic data, the later analysis identified candidate immune exposures from TCR beta sequences and the way those sequences occurred across donors. High-throughput TCR immunosequencing, statistical association of individual TCRs with disease status, and machine learning were combined to predict cytomegalovirus infection status. Class I and class II HLA loci were covered by the typing at four-digit resolution. On average, around 240,000 unique TCR beta nucleotide sequences were sequenced per donor among some 420 genotyped donors of the cohort, with roughly 18% of those sequences being non-productive. The study used immunosequencing to profile the T cell repertoires of approximately 650 subjects and linked those repertoires to cytomegalovirus serostatus. To study patterns of TCR occurrence, a later analysis re-analyzed previously published TCR beta repertoires from 666 donors and added high-resolution HLA genotyping. A later genetic analysis took genome-wide SNP genotypes for about three fifths of the roughly 670 donors and used that subset as a discovery cohort. Besides the first cohort of about 730 subjects, a separate validation cohort made up of roughly 120 different subjects was used. In an earlier analysis of 500 to 650 of the donors, high-throughput TCR beta sequencing was used to judge whether each TCR beta V gene segment behaved as functional or pseudogenic. Donor age, sex, ethnicity and CMV serostatus were compiled together with the repertoire data. The number of typed donors differed by locus: roughly 620-640 for A, B, C, DRB1 and DQB1; some 500 for DQA1; some 610 for DPA1; and around 470 for DPB1. An early release that covered roughly 600 HLA-typed donors contained about 300 gigabases of sequencing data and around 80 million unique TCR sequences. Four to six DR-DQ haplotypes were handled as single units for association and clustering, since linkage in the cohort was strong. The genetic ancestry cluster associated with self-reported Caucasian donors included around four fifths of the 300 to 400 genotyped donors. All discovery cohort repertoires had been generated on a single sequencing platform. General conclusions and limits of the study: In an earlier analysis of 500 to 650 of the donors, most TCR beta V segments appeared in productive rearrangements about 87% or about 30% of the time, broadly matching IMGT annotations. Specific HLA alleles were associated with 16,951 TCR beta sequences at a false discovery rate of 0.05 in a later analysis. Strong co-occurrence of HLA alleles, especially DR and DQ, made assigning TCR associations to individual alleles difficult. In a later genetic analysis, fewer N-insertions in productive TCRs were reported among donors in an Asian-associated ancestry cluster than the roughly 710-donor mean. Cytomegalovirus status was reported to be diagnosed by the classifier with high specificity and sensitivity in both the original and validation cohorts. Three of the identified cytomegalovirus-associated TCR beta chains were confirmed in vitro to be specific for cytomegalovirus antigens. A further reported finding was that TCR beta sequences accurately predicted the HLA-A and HLA-B alleles for most subjects in the first cohort. Linkage disequilibrium might explain the correlated functional status among segregating V segments, but an unknown experimental factor could not be excluded. A group of highly shared sequence variants was considered likely to be a technical artifact of the sequencing pipeline. The authors suggested that the approach could potentially be extended to other disease states and immunological phenotypes. A later analysis reported that several top co-occurrence clusters appeared linked to parvovirus B19, influenza, CMV and Epstein-Barr virus. A later genetic analysis associated a missense DCLRE1C variant with V-gene and J-gene trimming of TCR beta chains, and an independent cohort replicated the association. For the cohort, immune exposure information was limited to CMV serostatus. The cohort was sequenced for TCR beta chains only, and without alpha or paired-chain data the features that could be detected were limited. The study gave a list of about 170 TCR beta chains associated with cytomegalovirus. Roughly uniform sequencing depth across donors was assumed in presence/absence analyses, although this assumption may not hold. Because the 87-base-pair reads could not distinguish some IMGT-functional V segments, including TRBV6-2 and TRBV6-3, those segments were excluded. According to a later analysis, most CMV-associated TCR beta chains appeared to be HLA-restricted, and the HLA associations seemed to be driven largely by CMV exposure. Because counts were too low, approximately 15 rarely observed V segments, including chromosome 9 orphons, were excluded from the earlier analysis of 587 of the donors. In a later analysis, TCR association rates were found to vary across HLA loci, with the most associated TCRs seen for DRB1 alleles and the fewest for HLA-C alleles. In a later analysis, HLA-associated TCR beta chains were found to be more clonally expanded and to have lower generation probabilities than equally common non-associated chains. Because HLA typing was unavailable for some donors at each locus, only the typed subset was used in association tests. Across donors, most TCR sequences were observed very rarely, whereas some public TCRs were present in many individuals.

Library preparation used the immunoSEQ multiplex PCR assay. For the multiplex PCR, a mixture combining 60 forward primers for TCR Vbeta segments and 13 reverse primers for TCR Jbeta segments was used. A multiplex PCR assay on genomic DNA amplified the CDR3 region of rearranged TCR beta genes. The Illumina HiSeq System was used to sequence the amplified TCR beta libraries as 87-base-pair reads. In the original analysis: In a later analysis, some 80 million unique TCR beta chains were counted across the 690 or so repertoires, and roughly 11 million of these chains were shared by at least two donors. Raw reads were error-corrected and collapsed into unique sequences with a nearest-neighbor algorithm that merged closely related sequences to remove PCR and sequencing errors. To assign V, D and J gene segments, CDR3 sequences were aligned to IMGT reference sequences. Each retained sequence needed at least a six-nucleotide match to both a V gene segment and a J gene segment. A rearrangement was called productive if the CDR3 had no stop codons and remained in frame with V and J, and every other rearrangement was called non-productive. Following IMGT convention, CDR3 was defined as the stretch from the second conserved V-encoded cysteine up to the conserved J-encoded phenylalanine. In an earlier analysis of 550 to 650 of the donors, sequences lacking an unambiguous match to a single V gene segment were excluded. An earlier analysis of fewer than 650 of the donors classified V segments as functional when productive rearrangements were above 56.7% and as segregating when the standard deviation between donors was above 5%. A statistical classification framework was built for diagnosing cytomegalovirus status from the catalog of TCR beta chain sequences. V and J gene assignment, in a later analysis, came from comparing TCR nucleotide sequences with IMGT/GENE-DB human TR gene sequences. The TCRdist pipeline was used in a later analysis to assign CDR3 sequences and most-parsimonious VDJ recombination scenarios. In a later analysis, every TCR beta chain was defined by the combination of its CDR3 amino acid sequence and its V-gene family, and reads without a unique V-gene family were dropped. As a way to deal with suspected cross-contamination and a sequencing artifact, a later analysis dropped 640 or so nucleotide sequences that were highly shared and had low generation probability. A later analysis calculated a clonal expansion index for each public chain from normalized within-repertoire ranks of inferred template counts. A later analysis computed generation probabilities with a VDJ recombination model fitted to out-of-frame rearrangements, and checked the results against IGoR. In a later analysis, TCR-TCR, TCR-HLA and TCR-CMV co-occurrence was scored with hypergeometric tests, and a repertoire-size bias correction was applied to TCR pairs. A later analysis estimated false discovery rates by permuting HLA or CMV assignments 20 times. A later analysis grouped co-occurring TCRs with DBSCAN, adding TCRdist sequence similarity when clustering within HLA-allele-positive subsets. Repertoires with fewer than 30,000 or more than 120,000 public chains were left out of co-occurrence clustering, as were several repertoires with anomalous nucleotide sharing. Entries here come from immuneACCESS through TCRdb and include only in-frame sequences with V and J called. Some clones fail to appear in such tables; in the studies checked, an unresolved V gene covers under half of the shortfall, and the cause of the remainder is unknown. Clonal size and the V and J genes are those of that table, whereas D and trimming came from the DNA. Per the sample table, the count is around 160,000 clones. In total, the top ten clones hold around 1.7% of the sample.

In total, over 600 healthy bone marrow donors made up the cohort. At the time of sampling, all cohort members were nominally healthy, though unrecorded immune exposures were likely present. The donor tested CMV seronegative and was one of the 352 seronegative cohort members. A peripheral blood sample was collected from each donor, and TCR beta sequencing was performed on peripheral blood mononuclear cells. Genomic DNA extraction from the blood cell samples was performed with the Qiagen DNeasy Blood Extraction Kit. V and J lose 2 bases and 7 bases, and a span of 15 bases separates them. From the cysteine through the phenylalanine, the CDR3 covers 14 amino acids. Kept here is only the CDR3 DNA, which spans 42 bases and is read in frame from base 1. From the germline V gene, CDR1 is SNHLY and CDR2 is FYNNEI.

Input material: PBMCs. Here the chain combines TRBV2 and TRBJ2-7; the D region possibly corresponds to TRBD1 (6 bases align). The receptor comes from a woman between 45 and 60 years old in good health and CMV-seronegative. The DNA is as follows: TGTGCCAGCAGTGAAAATGGGGGCAGGGGAGAGCAGTACTTC. Translated, this is CASSENGGRGEQYF. Where the CDR3 stops, the reference TRBV2 and TRBJ2-7 genes take over; the full variable domain is EPEVTQTPSHQVTQMGQEVILRCVPISNHLYFYWYRQILGQKVEFLVSFYNNEISEKSEIFDDQFSVERPDGSNFTLKIRSTKLEDSAMYFCASSENGGRGEQYFGPGTRLTVT.